This is a list of T cell receptor beta chains from one sample in a study of CD8 T cells in ankylosing spondylitis. TCRdb re-called the 5' RACE reads with MiXCR, one entry per CDR3 protein. This sample carries about 350,000 distinct CDR3 sequences, about 20% of them seen once, and the ten largest clones take less than 15%. The sequencing sample was made of blood, either unsorted or a sorted T cell fraction (not recorded which). The receptor set was obtained from a male donor with ankylosing spondylitis or in good health (not recorded which). Both conserved end residues are part of each CDR3. The D gene is left open where the match is weak. Clone size appears in some rows only: once, few, many, or a class for an expanded clone.

D gene | J gene | clone size | V gene | CDR3 protein | CDR3 DNA
. | TRBJ2-3 | few | TRBV6-5 | CASSYSEGPDTQYF | TGTGCCAGCAGTTACTCTGAGGGCCCAGATACGCAGTATTTT
. | TRBJ2-1 | few | TRBV24-1 | CATSDASVAQFF | TGTGCCACCAGTGATGCTAGCGTCGCGCAGTTCTTC
. | TRBJ2-7 | few | TRBV9 | CASSPTGQLDEQYF | TGTGCCAGCAGCCCAACCGGACAGTTGGACGAGCAGTACTTC
TRBD2 | TRBJ2-5 | . | TRBV7-6 | CASSPGGRQETQYF | TGTGCCAGCAGCCCGGGGGGACGGCAAGAGACCCAGTACTTC
. | TRBJ2-2 | few | TRBV3-1 | CASSWRTSHTGELFF | TGTGCCAGCAGCTGGCGCACTAGCCACACCGGGGAGCTGTTTTTT
. | TRBJ2-6 | . | TRBV29-1 | CSVVGISGANVLTF | TGCAGCGTTGTGGGTATCTCTGGGGCCAACGTCCTGACTTTC
TRBD2 | TRBJ2-3 | . | TRBV30 | CAGGLSWLAGVTDTQYF | TGTGCCGGGGGGCTGAGCTGGCTAGCGGGGGTCACAGATACGCAGTATTTT
. | TRBJ2-7 | . | TRBV4-1 | CASSHTNRVEQYF | TGCGCCAGCAGCCACACTAACAGGGTGGAGCAGTACTTC
TRBD1 | TRBJ1-2 | . | TRBV20-1 | CSARGKDRGYDGYTF | TGCAGTGCTAGAGGCAAGGACAGGGGTTATGATGGCTACACCTTC
TRBD1 | TRBJ1-5 | . | TRBV29-1 | CSVRQGSNQPQHF | TGCAGCGTCAGACAGGGGAGCAATCAGCCCCAGCATTTT
TRBD1 | TRBJ2-5 | . | TRBV12-3/TRBV12-4 | CASSFRGSQETQYF | TGTGCCAGCAGTTTCAGGGGGTCCCAAGAGACCCAGTACTTC
. | TRBJ1-2 | many | TRBV10-3 | CAISEVFTGTVEGGYTF | TGTGCCATCAGTGAGGTTTTTACCGGGACGGTGGAAGGTGGCTACACCTTC
TRBD1 | TRBJ2-5 | . | TRBV12-3/TRBV12-4 | CPSRGWLETQYF | TGTCCCAGCAGGGGGTGGTTGGAGACCCAGTACTTC
. | TRBJ2-1 | . | TRBV2 | CASSAQAWDEQFF | TGTGCCAGCAGTGCACAAGCCTGGGATGAGCAGTTCTTC
TRBD1 | TRBJ2-7 | many | TRBV4-2 | CASSPRTGPYEQYF | TGTGCCAGCAGCCCTCGGACAGGACCCTACGAGCAGTACTTC
. | TRBJ1-2 | few | TRBV20-1 | CSATPEPYYGYTF | TGCAGTGCCACACCCGAGCCCTACTATGGCTACACCTTC
. | TRBJ2-7 | . | TRBV20-1 | CSESGVGEQYF | TGCAGTGAATCCGGGGTGGGAGAGCAGTACTTC
TRBD1 | TRBJ1-1 | few | TRBV6-5 | CASSYSGTGVNTEAFF | TGTGCCAGCAGTTACTCAGGGACAGGAGTTAACACTGAAGCTTTCTTT
. | TRBJ2-2 | few | TRBV20-1 | CSAKSGAINTGELFF | TGCAGTGCTAAGTCGGGGGCGATAAACACCGGGGAGCTGTTTTTT
TRBD1 | TRBJ1-5 | many | TRBV4-1 | CASSPRDSTSNQPQHF | TGCGCCAGCAGCCCCCGGGACAGCACTAGCAATCAGCCCCAGCATTTT
TRBD2 | TRBJ2-1 | . | TRBV20-1 | CSARTSGPTTNEQFF | TGCAGTGCTAGGACTAGCGGGCCCACTACCAATGAGCAGTTCTTC
. | TRBJ1-5 | few | TRBV27 | CASRPGGGNQPQHF | TGTGCCAGCCGACCGGGGGGAGGCAATCAGCCCCAGCATTTT
. | TRBJ2-5 | . | TRBV15 | CATSRQLSGPNGETQYF | TGTGCCACCAGCAGACAACTCTCCGGACCGAACGGGGAGACCCAGTACTTC
TRBD2 | TRBJ2-1 | . | TRBV9 | CASSPPGGIYNEQFF | TGTGCCAGCAGTCCCCCGGGGGGGATATACAATGAGCAGTTCTTC
. | TRBJ2-1 | . | TRBV29-1 | CSVSDILEQFF | TGCAGCGTCTCGGACATCCTTGAGCAGTTCTTC
. | TRBJ1-4 | few | TRBV27 | CASSFGGSGEKLFF | TGTGCCAGCAGTTTCGGAGGGTCTGGTGAAAAACTGTTTTTT
. | TRBJ2-7 | . | TRBV4-1 | CARKSRGEQYF | TGCGCCAGAAAGTCCAGGGGCGAGCAGTACTTC
. | TRBJ1-1 | . | TRBV7-9 | CASSHRELGAFF | TGTGCCAGCAGCCACAGGGAATTAGGAGCTTTCTTT
. | TRBJ2-3 | . | TRBV7-9 | CASSLDDTQYF | TGTGCCAGCAGCTTAGATGATACGCAGTATTTT
. | TRBJ2-7 | few | TRBV12-3/TRBV12-4 | CASTSSLGEQYF | TGTGCCAGCACGTCATCCCTGGGCGAGCAGTACTTC
. | TRBJ2-3 | . | TRBV7-8 | CASSWIAEDTDTQYF | TGTGCCAGCAGCTGGATAGCAGAAGACACAGATACGCAGTATTTT
. | TRBJ2-7 | few | TRBV29-1 | CSAEVGHYEQYF | TGCAGCGCTGAGGTTGGGCACTACGAGCAGTACTTC
TRBD2 | TRBJ2-5 | . | TRBV4-1 | CASSQDNPGLAGGRTQYF | TGCGCCAGCAGCCAAGACAATCCGGGACTAGCGGGGGGGCGGACCCAGTACTTC
. | TRBJ2-7 | . | TRBV5-4 | CASSLRGKSYEQYF | TGTGCCAGCAGCTTGCGGGGGAAATCCTACGAGCAGTACTTC
TRBD1 | TRBJ2-7 | . | TRBV7-9 | CASSLRPDRDEQYF | TGTGCCAGCAGCTTACGGCCCGACAGGGACGAGCAGTACTTC
. | TRBJ2-7 | few | TRBV25-1 | CASSEWDLGEQYF | TGTGCCAGCAGTGAATGGGATTTAGGCGAGCAGTACTTC
. | TRBJ2-1 | few | TRBV20-1 | CSARDRSRSYNEQFF | TGCAGTGCTAGAGATCGGTCCCGCTCCTACAATGAGCAGTTCTTC
. | TRBJ2-3 | . | TRBV10-1 | CASRADGQNTQYF | TGCGCCAGCCGTGCAGATGGGCAGAATACGCAGTATTTT
. | TRBJ2-3 | once | TRBV20-1 | CSARDGVARDTQYF | TGCAGTGCTAGAGATGGGGTAGCGAGAGATACGCAGTATTTT
. | TRBJ2-7 | . | TRBV5-5 | CASSLTAVYEQYF | TGTGCCAGCAGCTTGACAGCGGTCTACGAGCAGTACTTC
. | TRBJ1-2 | . | TRBV12-3/TRBV12-4 | CASSSQTGYGYTF | TGTGCCAGCAGTTCCCAAACAGGGTATGGCTACACCTTC
. | TRBJ2-7 | few | TRBV4-1 | CASSQEPPASYEQYF | TGCGCCAGCAGCCAAGAACCGCCCGCCTCCTACGAGCAGTACTTC
. | TRBJ1-1 | . | TRBV10-2 | CASSESGFAHTEAFF | TGCGCCAGCAGTGAGTCGGGCTTTGCCCACACTGAAGCTTTCTTT
. | TRBJ2-1 | . | TRBV3-1 | CASSQDPGASSYNEQFF | TGTGCCAGCAGCCAAGATCCGGGGGCTAGCTCCTACAATGAGCAGTTCTTC
. | TRBJ2-5 | . | TRBV7-9 | CASSRGLGLFAETQYF | TGTGCCAGCAGCCGGGGGTTGGGCCTCTTTGCGGAGACCCAGTACTTC
. | TRBJ2-7 | . | TRBV10-3 | CAISGSDSRPEEQYF | TGTGCCATCAGTGGGTCGGACTCACGACCCGAAGAGCAGTACTTC
. | TRBJ2-1 | few | TRBV12-3/TRBV12-4 | CASSSWRNEQFF | TGTGCCAGCAGTTCGTGGCGGAATGAGCAGTTCTTC
. | TRBJ2-1 | . | TRBV29-1 | CSVPRGGGEQFF | TGCAGCGTTCCCCGCGGAGGGGGCGAGCAGTTCTTC
. | TRBJ2-1 | few | TRBV11-2 | CASSFLTDYNEQFF | TGTGCCAGCAGCTTCCTGACAGACTACAATGAGCAGTTCTTC
. | TRBJ2-5 | . | TRBV5-6 | CASSVDAQETQYF | TGTGCCAGCAGCGTTGACGCACAAGAGACCCAGTACTTC
TRBD1 | TRBJ2-7 | few | TRBV9 | CASSAGQGGSYEQYF | TGTGCCAGCAGCGCCGGACAGGGGGGGTCCTACGAGCAGTACTTC
. | TRBJ2-2 | . | TRBV15 | CATTNRRGPVVTGELFF | TGTGCCACCACCAACCGCAGGGGACCCGTGGTCACCGGGGAGCTGTTTTTT
TRBD1 | TRBJ2-3 | few | TRBV12-3/TRBV12-4 | CASSLLRGQDTQYF | TGTGCCAGCAGTTTGCTCAGGGGGCAAGATACGCAGTATTTT
. | TRBJ2-6 | . | TRBV25-1 | CASSPWAMSGANVLTF | TGTGCCAGCAGTCCTTGGGCAATGAGTGGGGCCAACGTCCTGACTTTC
. | TRBJ2-1 | few | TRBV6-1 | CASSLFPLGNEQFF | TGTGCCAGCAGCCTATTCCCTTTGGGCAATGAGCAGTTCTTC
TRBD1 | TRBJ2-7 | . | TRBV6-5 | CASSYTRDSSYEQYF | TGTGCCAGCAGTTACACCCGGGACAGTTCCTACGAGCAGTACTTC
TRBD2 | TRBJ2-7 | few | TRBV7-9 | CASSWGGDYEQYF | TGTGCCAGCAGCTGGGGGGGGGACTACGAGCAGTACTTC
TRBD2 | TRBJ2-3 | once | TRBV6-5 | CASSYTSGADTQYF | TGTGCCAGCAGTTACACTAGCGGGGCAGATACGCAGTATTTT
. | TRBJ2-1 | . | TRBV7-8 | CASSPTGTTSSYNEQFF | TGTGCCAGCAGCCCCACCGGGACCACTAGCTCCTACAATGAGCAGTTCTTC
. | TRBJ2-7 | few | TRBV28 | CASSLRQDLPYF | TGTGCCAGCAGTTTACGGCAGGACTTGCCGTACTTC